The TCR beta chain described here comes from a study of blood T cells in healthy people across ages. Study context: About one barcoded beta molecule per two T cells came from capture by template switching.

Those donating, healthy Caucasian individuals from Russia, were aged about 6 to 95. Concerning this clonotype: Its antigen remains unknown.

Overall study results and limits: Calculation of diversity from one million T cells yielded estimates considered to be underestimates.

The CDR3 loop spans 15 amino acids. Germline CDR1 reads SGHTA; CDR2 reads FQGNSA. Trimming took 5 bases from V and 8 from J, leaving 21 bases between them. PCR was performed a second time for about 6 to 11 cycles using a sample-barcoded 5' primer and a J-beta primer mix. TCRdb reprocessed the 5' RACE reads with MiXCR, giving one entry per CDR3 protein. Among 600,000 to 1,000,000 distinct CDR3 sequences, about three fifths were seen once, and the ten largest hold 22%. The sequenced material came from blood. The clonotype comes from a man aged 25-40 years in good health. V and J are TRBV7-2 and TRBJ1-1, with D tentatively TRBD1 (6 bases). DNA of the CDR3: TGTGCCAGCAGCCCAGAGGTCCTCGGACAGTCGGAAGCTTTCTTT. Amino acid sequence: CASSPEVLGQSEAFF.